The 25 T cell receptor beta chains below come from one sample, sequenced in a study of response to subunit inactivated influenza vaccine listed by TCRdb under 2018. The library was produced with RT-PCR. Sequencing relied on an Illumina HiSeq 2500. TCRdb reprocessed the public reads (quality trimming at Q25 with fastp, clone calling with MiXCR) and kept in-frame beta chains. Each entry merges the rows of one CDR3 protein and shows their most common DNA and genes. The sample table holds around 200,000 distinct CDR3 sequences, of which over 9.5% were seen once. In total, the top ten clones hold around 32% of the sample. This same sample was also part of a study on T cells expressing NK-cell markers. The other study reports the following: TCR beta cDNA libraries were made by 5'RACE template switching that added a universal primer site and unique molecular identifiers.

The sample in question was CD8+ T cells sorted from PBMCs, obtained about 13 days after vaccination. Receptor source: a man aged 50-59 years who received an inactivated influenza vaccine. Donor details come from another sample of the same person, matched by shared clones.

The CDR3 DNA follows: TGTGCCAGCAGCTTCCTAGTGGCGGGCGGGGAGCTGTTTTTT. Translating it yields CASSFLVAGGELFF. This rearrangement joins TRBV11-2 to TRBJ2-2; a possible D gene is TRBD2 (5 bases). Trimming removed 3 bases at V and 7 bases at J, with 12 bases between. Germline CDR1 is SGHAT and CDR2 is FQNNGV. The CDR3 has 14 amino acids.

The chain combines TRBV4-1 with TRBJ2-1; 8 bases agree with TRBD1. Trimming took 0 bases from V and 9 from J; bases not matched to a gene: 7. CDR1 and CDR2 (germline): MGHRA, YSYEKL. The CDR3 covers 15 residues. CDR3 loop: CASSQDEDRVGEQFF. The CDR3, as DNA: TGCGCCAGCAGCCAAGATGAGGACAGGGTTGGTGAGCAGTTCTTC.

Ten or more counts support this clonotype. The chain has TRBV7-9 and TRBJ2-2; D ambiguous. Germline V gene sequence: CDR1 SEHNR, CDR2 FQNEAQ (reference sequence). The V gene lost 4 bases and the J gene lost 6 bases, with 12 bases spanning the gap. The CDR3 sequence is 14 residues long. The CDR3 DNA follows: TGTGCCAGCAGCTCCCCTCTTAGTGCCGGGGAGCTGTTTTTT. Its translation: CASSSPLSAGELFF.

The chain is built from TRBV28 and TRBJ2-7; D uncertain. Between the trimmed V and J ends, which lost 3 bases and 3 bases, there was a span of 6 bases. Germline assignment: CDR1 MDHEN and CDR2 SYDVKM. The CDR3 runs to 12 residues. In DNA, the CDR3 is TGTGCCAGCAGTTTTTTTAACTACGAGCAGTACTTC. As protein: CASSFFNYEQYF.

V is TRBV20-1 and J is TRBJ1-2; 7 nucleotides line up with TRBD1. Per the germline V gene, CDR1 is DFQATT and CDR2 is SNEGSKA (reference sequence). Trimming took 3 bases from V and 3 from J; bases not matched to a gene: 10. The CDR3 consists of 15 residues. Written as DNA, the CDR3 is TGCAGTGCTAGTAACCCCTGGGACAGAGACTATGGCTACACCTTC. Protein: CSASNPWDRDYGYTF.

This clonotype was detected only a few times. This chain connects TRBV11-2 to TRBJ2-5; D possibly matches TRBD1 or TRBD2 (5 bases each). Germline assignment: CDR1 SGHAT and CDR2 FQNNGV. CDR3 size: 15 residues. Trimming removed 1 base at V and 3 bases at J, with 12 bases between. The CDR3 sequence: CASSLGGGFEETQYF. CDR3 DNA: TGTGCCAGCAGCTTAGGGGGCGGGTTCGAAGAGACCCAGTACTTC.

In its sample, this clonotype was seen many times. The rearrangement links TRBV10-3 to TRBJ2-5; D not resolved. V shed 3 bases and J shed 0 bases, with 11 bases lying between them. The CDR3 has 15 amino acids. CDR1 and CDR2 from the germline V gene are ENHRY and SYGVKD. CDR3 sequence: CAISEGASYQETQYF. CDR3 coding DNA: TGTGCCATCAGTGAAGGAGCCTCGTACCAAGAGACCCAGTACTTC.

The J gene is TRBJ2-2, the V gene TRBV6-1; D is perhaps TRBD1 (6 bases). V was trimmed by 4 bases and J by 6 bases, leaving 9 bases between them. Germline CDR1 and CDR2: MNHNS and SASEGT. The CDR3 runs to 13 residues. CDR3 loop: CASSAQGPGELFF. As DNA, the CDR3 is TGTGCCAGCAGTGCACAGGGTCCCGGGGAGCTGTTTTTT.

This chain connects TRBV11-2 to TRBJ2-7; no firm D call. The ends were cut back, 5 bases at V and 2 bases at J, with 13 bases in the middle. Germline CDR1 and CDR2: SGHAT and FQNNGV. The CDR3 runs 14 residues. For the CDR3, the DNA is TGTGCCAGCAGCCACGGGTCATCAACCTACGAGCAGTACTTC. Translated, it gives CASSHGSSTYEQYF.

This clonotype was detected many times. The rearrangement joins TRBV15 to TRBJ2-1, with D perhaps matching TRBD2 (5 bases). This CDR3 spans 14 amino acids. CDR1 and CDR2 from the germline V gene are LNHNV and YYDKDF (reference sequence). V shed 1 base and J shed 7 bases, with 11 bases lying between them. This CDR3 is CATSRVGRRNEQFF. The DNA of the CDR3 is TGTGCCACCAGCAGAGTAGGCCGGAGGAATGAGCAGTTCTTC.

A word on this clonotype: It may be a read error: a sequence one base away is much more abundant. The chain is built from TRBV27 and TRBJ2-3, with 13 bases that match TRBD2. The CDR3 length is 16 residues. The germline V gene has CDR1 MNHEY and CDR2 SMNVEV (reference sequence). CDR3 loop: CASTLLAGGPPDTKYF. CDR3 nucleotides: TGTGCCAGCACCCTACTAGCGGGAGGGCCCCCAGATACGAAGTATTTT.

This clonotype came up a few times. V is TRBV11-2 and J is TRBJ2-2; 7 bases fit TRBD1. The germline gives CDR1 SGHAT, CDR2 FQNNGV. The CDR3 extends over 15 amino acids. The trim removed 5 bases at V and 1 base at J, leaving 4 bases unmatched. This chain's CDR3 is CASSVHRGNTGELFF. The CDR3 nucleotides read TGTGCCAGCAGCGTACACAGGGGGAACACCGGGGAGCTGTTTTTT.

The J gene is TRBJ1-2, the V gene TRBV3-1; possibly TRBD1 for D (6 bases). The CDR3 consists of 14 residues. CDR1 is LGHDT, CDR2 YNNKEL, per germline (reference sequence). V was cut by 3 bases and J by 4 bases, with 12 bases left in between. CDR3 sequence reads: CASSQTGHLYGYTF. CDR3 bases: TGTGCCAGCAGCCAGACGGGACACCTCTATGGCTACACCTTC.

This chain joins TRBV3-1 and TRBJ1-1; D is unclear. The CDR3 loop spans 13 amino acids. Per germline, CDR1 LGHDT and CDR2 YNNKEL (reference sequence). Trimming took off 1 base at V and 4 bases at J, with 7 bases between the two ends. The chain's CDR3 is CASSQGSFTEAFF. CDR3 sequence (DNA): TGTGCCAGCAGCCAAGGATCTTTCACTGAAGCTTTCTTT.

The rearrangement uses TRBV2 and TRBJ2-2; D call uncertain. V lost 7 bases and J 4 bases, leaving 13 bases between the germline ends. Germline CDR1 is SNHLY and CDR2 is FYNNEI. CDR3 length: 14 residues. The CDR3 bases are TGTGCCAGCAAAAGAGAAAGCCCCACCGGGGAGCTGTTTTTT. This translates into CASKRESPTGELFF.

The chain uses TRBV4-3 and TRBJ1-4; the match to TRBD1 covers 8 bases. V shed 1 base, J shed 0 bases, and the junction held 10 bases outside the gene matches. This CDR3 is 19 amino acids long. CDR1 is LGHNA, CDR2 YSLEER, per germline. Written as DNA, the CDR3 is TGCGCCAGCAGCCAAGGCAGGGGGCTGAGGGGTGCAACTAATGAAAAACTGTTTTTT. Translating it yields CASSQGRGLRGATNEKLFF.

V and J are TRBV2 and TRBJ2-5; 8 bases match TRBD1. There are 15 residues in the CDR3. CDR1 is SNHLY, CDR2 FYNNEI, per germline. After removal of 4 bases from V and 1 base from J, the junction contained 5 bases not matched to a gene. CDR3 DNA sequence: TGTGCCAGCAGTGTCAGTACAGGGGGCCAAGAGACCCAGTACTTC. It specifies CASSVSTGGQETQYF.

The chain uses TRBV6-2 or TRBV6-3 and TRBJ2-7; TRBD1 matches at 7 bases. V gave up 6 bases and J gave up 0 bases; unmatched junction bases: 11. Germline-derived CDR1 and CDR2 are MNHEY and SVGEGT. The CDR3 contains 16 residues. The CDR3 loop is CASSNTGTAYSYEQYF. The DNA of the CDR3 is TGTGCCAGCAGCAACACCGGGACAGCCTACTCCTACGAGCAGTACTTC.

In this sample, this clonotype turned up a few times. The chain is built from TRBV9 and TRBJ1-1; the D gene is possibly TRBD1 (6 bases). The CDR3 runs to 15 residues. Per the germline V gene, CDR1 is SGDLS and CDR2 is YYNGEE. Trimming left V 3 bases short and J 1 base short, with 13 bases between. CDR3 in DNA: TGTGCCAGCAGCGCCTTACAGGGACAGAACACTGAAGCTTTCTTT. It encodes CASSALQGQNTEAFF.

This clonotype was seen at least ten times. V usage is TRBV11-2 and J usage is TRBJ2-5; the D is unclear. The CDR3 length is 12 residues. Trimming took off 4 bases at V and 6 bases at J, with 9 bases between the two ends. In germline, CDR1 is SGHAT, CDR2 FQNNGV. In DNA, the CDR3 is TGTGCCAGCAGCTCCGGCGTTCAGACCCAGTACTTC. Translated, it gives CASSSGVQTQYF. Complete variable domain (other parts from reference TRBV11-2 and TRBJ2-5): EAGVAQSPRYKIIEKRQSVAFWCNPISGHATLYWYQQILGQGPKLLIQFQNNGVVDDSQLPKDRFSAERLKGVDSTLKIQPAKLEDSAVYLCASSSGVQTQYFGPGTRLLVL.

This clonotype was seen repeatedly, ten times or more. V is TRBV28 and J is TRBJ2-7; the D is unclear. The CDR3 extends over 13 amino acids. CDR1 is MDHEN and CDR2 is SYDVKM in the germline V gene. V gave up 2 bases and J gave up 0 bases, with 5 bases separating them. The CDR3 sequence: CASSLRVSYEQYF. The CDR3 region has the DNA TGTGCCAGCAGTTTAAGGGTCTCCTACGAGCAGTACTTC.

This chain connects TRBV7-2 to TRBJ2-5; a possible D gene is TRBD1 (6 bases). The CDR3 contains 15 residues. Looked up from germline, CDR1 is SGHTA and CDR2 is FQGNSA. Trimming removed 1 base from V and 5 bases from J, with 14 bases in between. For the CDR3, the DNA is TGTGCCAGCAGCTTAGTCTCCCACAGGGATGAGACCCAGTACTTC. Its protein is CASSLVSHRDETQYF. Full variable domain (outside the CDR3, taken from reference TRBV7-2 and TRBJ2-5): GAGVSQSPSNKVTEKGKDVELRCDPISGHTALYWYRQSLGQGLEFLIYFQGNSAPDKSGLPSDRFSAERTGGSVSTLTIQRTQQEDSAVYLCASSLVSHRDETQYFGPGTRLLVL.

The CDR3 spells CSVEWTGGEQYF. CDR3 nucleotide sequence: TGCAGCGTTGAATGGACAGGGGGCGAGCAGTACTTC. The chain has TRBV29-1 and TRBJ2-7, with 10 bases identical to TRBD1. The V gene end was trimmed by 2 bases and the J gene end by 6 bases; junction bases not matched to a gene: 1. The germline CDR1 and CDR2 sequences are SQVTM and ANQGSEA. CDR3 size: 12 residues.

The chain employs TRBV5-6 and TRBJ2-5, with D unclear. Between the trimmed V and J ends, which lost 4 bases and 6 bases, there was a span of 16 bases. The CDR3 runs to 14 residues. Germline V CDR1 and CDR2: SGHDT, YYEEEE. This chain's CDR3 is CASSPSWGIQTQYF. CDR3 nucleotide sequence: TGTGCCAGCAGCCCAAGTTGGGGAATCCAGACCCAGTACTTC.

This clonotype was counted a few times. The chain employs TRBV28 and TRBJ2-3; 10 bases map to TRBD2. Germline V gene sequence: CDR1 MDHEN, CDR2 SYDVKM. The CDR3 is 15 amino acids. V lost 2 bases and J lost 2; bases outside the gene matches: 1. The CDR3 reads CASSLLAGDTDTQYF. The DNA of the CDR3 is TGTGCCAGCAGTTTACTAGCGGGAGACACAGATACGCAGTATTTT.